This TCR beta chain appears in the sequencing data of a study of T cells after yellow fever vaccination. Study-wide background: Those fractions that held only low numbers of cells were prepared using the SMART-Seq v4 Ultra Low Input RNA kit. General study findings and limits: Clones from primary vaccination mostly reappeared after the booster (roughly 97% CD4, about 85% CD8).

This clonotype has more than one count but fewer than ten. Its antigen is as yet unknown. The CDR3 has 13 amino acids. V was pared by 6 bases and J by 5 bases, with 16 bases between. In germline, CDR1 is DFQATT, CDR2 SNEGSKA (reference sequence). TCRdb re-analysed the 5' RACE reads in MiXCR, keeping a single row per CDR3 protein. Of a few hundred thousand distinct CDR3 sequences listed, 6% to 8% are singletons. V gene TRBV20-1 combines with J gene TRBJ1-2; D ambiguous. The sample consisted of CD4+ T cells sorted from PBMCs, taken on the day of the yellow fever booster vaccination. The clonotype originates from a man aged 25-40 years who received the YFV17D yellow fever vaccine. CDR3 sequence reads: CSAPGSLGYGYTF. In nucleotides, the CDR3 is TGCAGTGCCCCGGGAAGCCTGGGGTATGGCTACACCTTC.